This T cell receptor beta chain was captured by sequencing in a study of OX40 agonist ivuxolimab in advanced cancers. For the study in its entirety: Ivuxolimab was a fully human IgG2 agonistic monoclonal antibody targeting the costimulatory receptor OX40 (CD134). Intravenous ivuxolimab was administered to patients every 2 weeks at six dose levels: 0.01, 0.1, 0.3, 1.5, 3 and 10 mg/kg. Three dose-escalation patients achieved partial responses, one with hepatocellular carcinoma and two with cutaneous melanoma. The purpose of peripheral TCRbeta sequencing was to test whether ivuxolimab changed TCR sequence diversity and led to clonal T-cell expansion. The monotherapy dose-escalation portion (N of about 47 patients) of the phase I ivuxolimab trial is reported in the paper. The dose-escalation cohort was 82.7% male with a mean age of about 65 years, ranging from about 23 to 85. Patients were allowed to have had prior anti-PD-1, anti-PD-L1 or anti-CTLA-4 therapy, and around 43% of the dose-escalation patients had been treated with checkpoint inhibitors. Of the roughly 51 patients in dose escalation, 19 had hepatocellular carcinoma, approximately 15 had melanoma, 9 had renal cell carcinoma and 9 had head and neck cancer. What the authors observed across the whole study: On average, CD8+ T cells showed more expanded clones than CD4+ T cells after ivuxolimab. The antigen specificity of the peripheral T cells that underwent clonal expansion was not determined. Low levels of normalized T-cell clonal expansion were also seen in some patients who did not respond. At doses of 0.1 to 3.0 mg/kg, clonal expansion of both CD4+ and CD8+ blood T cells was observed from baseline to week 6. In the 0.1-3.0 mg/kg groups, partial responders were among the patients with the lowest normalized peripheral clonal expansion, particularly in CD8+ T cells.

For sequencing of the TCRbeta CDR3 region, genomic DNA was extracted from the sorted cells. TCRbeta CDR3 regions were sequenced using the immunoSEQ Assay. Entries here come from immuneACCESS through TCRdb and include only in-frame sequences with V and J called. Some clones fail to appear in such tables; in the studies checked, an unresolved V gene covers under half of the shortfall, and the cause of the remainder is unknown. For this sample there are 15,000 to 20,000 clones; around 70% appear just once. The top ten hold 15% to 20% of the sample. With respect to this clone: It has no known antigen specificity. Qualities for individual bases were not recorded, and no much larger clone is one base off.

CDR1 and CDR2 (GTSNPN, SVGIG) derive from the germline V gene (reference sequence). Trimming removed 4 bases from V and 1 base from J; the gene matches leave 5 bases unexplained. The CDR3, cysteine through phenylalanine, is 15 amino acids long. CDR3 DNA is the only sequence kept; it has 45 bases, read in frame from the first base. The trial excluded patients who had a history of autoimmune disease or who were on systemic immunosuppression. Peripheral blood for TCR sequencing was collected from all dose cohorts at baseline, on cycle 4 day 1, and on cycle 7 day 1. The samples were taken from a phase I, first-in-human, multicenter, open-label dose-escalation trial of ivuxolimab. The trial enrolled adults with locally advanced or metastatic head and neck squamous cell, hepatocellular, melanoma or renal cell carcinoma. Before TCR sequencing, CD4+ T cells and CD8+ T cells from peripheral blood were sorted into separate populations.

This specimen consisted of CD4+ or CD8+ T cells sorted from blood, obtained in a trial of the OX40 agonist ivuxolimab. This chain joins TRBV30 to TRBJ2-5, with 11 bases matching TRBD1. This TCR derives from an adult with an advanced solid tumor such as melanoma, head and neck, liver or kidney cancer. The CDR3 sequence is CAWTPGQGGQETQYF. The nucleotides are TGTGCCTGGACACCGGGACAGGGGGGCCAAGAGACCCAGTACTTC.